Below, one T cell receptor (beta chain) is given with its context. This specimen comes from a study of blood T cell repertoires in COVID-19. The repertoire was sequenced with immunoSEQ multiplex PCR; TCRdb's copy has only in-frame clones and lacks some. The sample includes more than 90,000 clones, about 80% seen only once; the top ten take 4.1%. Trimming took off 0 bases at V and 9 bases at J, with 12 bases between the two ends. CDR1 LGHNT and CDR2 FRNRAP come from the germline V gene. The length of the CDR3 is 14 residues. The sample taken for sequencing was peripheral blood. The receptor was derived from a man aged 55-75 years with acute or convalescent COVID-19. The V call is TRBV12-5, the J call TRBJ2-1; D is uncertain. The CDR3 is CASGLVRESIEQFF. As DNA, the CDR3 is TGTGCTAGTGGTTTGGTAAGAGAGTCTATTGAGCAGTTCTTC.